This T cell receptor beta chain was obtained from a study of shared clonotypes between healthy human individuals. Method: immunoSEQ multiplex PCR; TCRdb's copy keeps in-frame clones and lacks some. The sample yields just over 2,000,000 clones, 85% to 95% seen once. V lost 1 base, J lost 4 bases, and 16 bases lay in between. The CDR3 has 15 amino acids. Germline V CDR1 and CDR2: SQVTM, ANQGSEA. The specimen sequenced was naive CD4+ T cells sorted from blood. As to subset: CD45RA+ positively selected. This sequence joins TRBV29-1 and TRBJ2-5, with D possibly matching TRBD1 (7 bases). The TCR originated in a man younger than 30 in good health. The CDR3 DNA reads TGCAGCGTTGAAGGCTGGGCAGGGGGGCGAGAGACCCAGTACTTC. As protein: CSVEGWAGGRETQYF.